The clone carrying this TCR beta chain was seen only once. Sequencing used immunoSEQ multiplex PCR; TCRdb keeps in-frame clones, though not all of them. The sample has around 69,000 clones, 80% to 95% seen once; the top ten hold roughly 2%. This sample stems from a study of T cell changes during pregnancy in multiple sclerosis. V gave up 7 bases and J gave up 1 base; unmatched junction bases: 4. Germline V gene lookup returns CDR1 ENHRY and CDR2 SYGVKD. The CDR3 contains 14 residues. The source was peripheral blood, collected in the third trimester of pregnancy. The chain carries TRBV10-3 and TRBJ1-2; the match to TRBD1 covers 9 bases. This clonotype was sampled from a female donor in good health, enrolled as a control in a pregnancy study. The CDR3 loop reads CAITPTGGNYGYTF. The CDR3 nucleotides read TGTGCCATCACCCCGACAGGGGGTAACTATGGCTACACCTTC.